This T cell receptor (beta chain) was obtained from a study of CD8+ T cells in alopecia areata. Study summary: For the treated group, dosing was oral tofacitinib at 5 to 10 mg twice daily.

The table lists this clone with a few counts. Antigen unknown. This CDR3 comprises 16 residues. The V gene's germline CDR1 is ENHRY and CDR2 SYGVKD. Trimming took 3 bases from V and 1 from J, leaving 15 bases between them. cDNA prepared by RNA extraction and subsequent reverse transcription served as the template for sequencing. Data came from immunoSEQ multiplex PCR; TCRdb stores just in-frame clones and leaves some out. The sample contains about 180,000 clones, 63% of which appear only once. Study-wide findings and caveats: Possibly because of HLA-related factors, TCR sharing was less clear across patients than in mice. Lesional scalp, especially alopecia totalis/universalis, showed higher clonality than normal scalp.

Isolation of CD4+ and CD8+ T cells from PBMCs was achieved by sorting. This clonotype originated in a human donor with alopecia areata. Specimen: CD4+ T cells sorted from blood, collected at week 0. The rearrangement joins TRBV10-3 to TRBJ2-5, with D possibly matching TRBD2 (6 bases). The CDR3 region is CAISESPLGGQETQYF. The CDR3 bases are TGTGCCATCAGTGAATCCCCCCTCGGGGGCCAAGAGACCCAGTACTTC.